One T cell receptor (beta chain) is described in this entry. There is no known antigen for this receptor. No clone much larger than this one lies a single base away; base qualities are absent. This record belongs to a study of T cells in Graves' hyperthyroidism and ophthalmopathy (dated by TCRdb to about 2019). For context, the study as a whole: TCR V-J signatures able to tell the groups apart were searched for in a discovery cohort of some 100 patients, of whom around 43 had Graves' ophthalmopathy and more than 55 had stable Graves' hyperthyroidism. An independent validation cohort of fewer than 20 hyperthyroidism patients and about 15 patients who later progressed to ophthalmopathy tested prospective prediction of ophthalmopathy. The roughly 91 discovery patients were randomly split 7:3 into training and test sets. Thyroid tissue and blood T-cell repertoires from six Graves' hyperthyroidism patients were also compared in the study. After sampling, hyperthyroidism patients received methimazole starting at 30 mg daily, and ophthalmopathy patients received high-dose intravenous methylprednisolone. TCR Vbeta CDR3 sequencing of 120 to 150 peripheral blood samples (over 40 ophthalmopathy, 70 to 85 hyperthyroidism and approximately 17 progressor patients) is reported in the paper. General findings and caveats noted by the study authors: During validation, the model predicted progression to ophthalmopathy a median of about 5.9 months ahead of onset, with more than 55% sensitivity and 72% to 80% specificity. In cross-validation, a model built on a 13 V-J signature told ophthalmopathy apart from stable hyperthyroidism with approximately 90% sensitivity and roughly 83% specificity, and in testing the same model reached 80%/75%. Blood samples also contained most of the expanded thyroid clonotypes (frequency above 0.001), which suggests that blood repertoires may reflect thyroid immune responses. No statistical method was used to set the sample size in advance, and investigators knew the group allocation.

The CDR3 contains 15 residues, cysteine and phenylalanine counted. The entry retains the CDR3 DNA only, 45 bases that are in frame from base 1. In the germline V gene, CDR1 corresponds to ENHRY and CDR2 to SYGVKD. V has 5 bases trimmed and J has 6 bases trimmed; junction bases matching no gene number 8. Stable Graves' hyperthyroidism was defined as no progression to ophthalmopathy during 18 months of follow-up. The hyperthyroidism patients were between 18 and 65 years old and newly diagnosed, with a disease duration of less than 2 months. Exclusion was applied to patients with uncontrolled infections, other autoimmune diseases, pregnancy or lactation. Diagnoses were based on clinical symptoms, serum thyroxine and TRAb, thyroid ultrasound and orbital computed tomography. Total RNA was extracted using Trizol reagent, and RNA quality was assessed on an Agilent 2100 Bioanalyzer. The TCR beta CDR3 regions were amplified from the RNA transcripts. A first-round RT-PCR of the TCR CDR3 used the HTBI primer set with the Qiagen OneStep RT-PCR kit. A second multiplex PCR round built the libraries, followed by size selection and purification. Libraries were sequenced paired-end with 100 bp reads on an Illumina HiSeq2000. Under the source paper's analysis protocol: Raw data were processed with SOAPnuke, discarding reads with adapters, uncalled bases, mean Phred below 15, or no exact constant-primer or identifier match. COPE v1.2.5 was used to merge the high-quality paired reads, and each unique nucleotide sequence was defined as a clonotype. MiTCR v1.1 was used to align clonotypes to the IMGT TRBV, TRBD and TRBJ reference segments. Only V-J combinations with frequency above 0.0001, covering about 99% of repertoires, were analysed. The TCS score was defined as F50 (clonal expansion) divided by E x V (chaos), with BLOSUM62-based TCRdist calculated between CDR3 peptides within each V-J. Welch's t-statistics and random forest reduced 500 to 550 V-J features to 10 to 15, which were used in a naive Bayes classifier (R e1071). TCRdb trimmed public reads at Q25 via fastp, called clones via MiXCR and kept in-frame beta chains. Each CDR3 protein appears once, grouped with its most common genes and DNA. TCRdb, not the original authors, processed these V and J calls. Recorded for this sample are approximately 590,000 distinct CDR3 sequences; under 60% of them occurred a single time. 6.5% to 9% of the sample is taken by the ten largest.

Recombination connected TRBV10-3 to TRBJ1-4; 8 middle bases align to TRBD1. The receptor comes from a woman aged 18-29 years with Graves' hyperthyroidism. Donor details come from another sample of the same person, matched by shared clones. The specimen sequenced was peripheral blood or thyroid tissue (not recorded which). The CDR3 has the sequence CAISLGAQGDEKLFF. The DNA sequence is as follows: TGTGCCATCAGTTTAGGGGCACAGGGGGATGAAAAACTGTTTTTT.